This record covers a single TCR beta chain. Methods used by the authors: Using reference gene primer amplification, nucleated cell counts were estimated. The assay was immunoSEQ multiplex PCR, and TCRdb's table has in-frame clones only and misses some. The V and J calls and clone size were taken over from that table, and D and trimming were inferred from the DNA. The repertoire consists of roughly 260,000 clones, with 75% to 85% occurring once and the leading ten covering 4.7%. This sample stems from a study of blood T cell repertoires in COVID-19. Study-level information: Both acute and convalescent COVID-19 samples were obtained from the United States, Italy and Spain.

This CDR3 has 13 residues. Trimming took off 8 bases at V and 1 base at J, with 11 bases between the two ends. The germline V gene has CDR1 LNHDA and CDR2 SQIVND (reference sequence). The chain uses TRBV19 and TRBJ1-1; D might be TRBD1 (6 bases). The receptor comes from a woman in her 70s with acute or convalescent COVID-19. Specimen: peripheral blood. CDR3 loop: CASGRGRNTEAFF. The CDR3 DNA follows: TGTGCCAGTGGCAGGGGTAGGAACACTGAAGCTTTCTTT.